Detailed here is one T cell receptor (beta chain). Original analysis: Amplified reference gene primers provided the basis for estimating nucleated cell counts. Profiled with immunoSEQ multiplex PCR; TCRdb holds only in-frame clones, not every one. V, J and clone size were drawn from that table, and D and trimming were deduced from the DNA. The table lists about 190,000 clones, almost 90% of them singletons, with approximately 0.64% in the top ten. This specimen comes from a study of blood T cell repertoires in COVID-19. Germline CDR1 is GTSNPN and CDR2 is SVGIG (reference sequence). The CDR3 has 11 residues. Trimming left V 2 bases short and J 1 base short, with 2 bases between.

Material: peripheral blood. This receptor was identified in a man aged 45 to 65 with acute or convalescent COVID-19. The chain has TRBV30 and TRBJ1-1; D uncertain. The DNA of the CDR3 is TGTGCCTGGAGTCGGAACACTGAAGCTTTCTTT. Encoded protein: CAWSRNTEAFF.